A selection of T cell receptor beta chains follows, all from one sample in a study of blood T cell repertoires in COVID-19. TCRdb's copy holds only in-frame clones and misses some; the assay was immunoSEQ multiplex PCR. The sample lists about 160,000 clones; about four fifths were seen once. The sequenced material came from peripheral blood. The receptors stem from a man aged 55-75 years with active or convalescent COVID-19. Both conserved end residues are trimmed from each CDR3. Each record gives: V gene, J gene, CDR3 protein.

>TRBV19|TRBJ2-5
ASSMGGIQETQY
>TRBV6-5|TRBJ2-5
ASTETRQETQY
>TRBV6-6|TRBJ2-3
ASSPTSGGHTQY
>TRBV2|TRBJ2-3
ASRGPRGQVAPSTDTQY
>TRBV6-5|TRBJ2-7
ASTETSGTFYEQY
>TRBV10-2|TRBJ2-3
ASSRTSGRTDTQY
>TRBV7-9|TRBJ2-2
ASSGPGGRTGELF
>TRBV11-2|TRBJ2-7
ASSLDPSSGGPYEQY
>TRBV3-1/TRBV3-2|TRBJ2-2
ASSQERQGWTGELF
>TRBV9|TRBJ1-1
ASSVLTGGVGEAF